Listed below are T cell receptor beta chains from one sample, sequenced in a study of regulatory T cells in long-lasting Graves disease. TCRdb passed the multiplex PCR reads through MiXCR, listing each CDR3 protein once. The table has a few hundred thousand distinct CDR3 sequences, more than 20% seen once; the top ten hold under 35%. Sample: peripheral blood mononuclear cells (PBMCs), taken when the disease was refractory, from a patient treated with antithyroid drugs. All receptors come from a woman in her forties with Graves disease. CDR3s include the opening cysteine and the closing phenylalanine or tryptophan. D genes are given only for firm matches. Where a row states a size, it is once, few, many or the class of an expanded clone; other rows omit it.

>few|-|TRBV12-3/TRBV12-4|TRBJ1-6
TGTGCCAGCAGTTTTGGCAGCCTTAATTCGCCCCTCCACTTT
CASSFGSLNSPLHF
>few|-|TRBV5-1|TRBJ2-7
TGCGCCAGCAGCTTGGTTTACAGGGCGTCCTACGAGCAGTACTTC
CASSLVYRASYEQYF
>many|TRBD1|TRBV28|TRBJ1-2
TGTGCCAGCAGTTCCACCGAGACCGACAGGGACATTAACTATGGCTACACCTTC
CASSSTETDRDINYGYTF
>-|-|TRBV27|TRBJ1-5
TGTGCCAGCAGTTTATCGAGTTACAATCAGCCCCAGCATTTT
CASSLSSYNQPQHF
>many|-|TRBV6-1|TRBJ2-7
TGTGCCAGCAGTGCAGACGGCATCTCCTACGAGCAGTACTTC
CASSADGISYEQYF
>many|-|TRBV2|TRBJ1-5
TGTGCCAGCCGGCGAGGGCTCAGGGAGCCCCAGCATTTT
CASRRGLREPQHF
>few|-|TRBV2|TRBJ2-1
TGTGCCAGCAGTGAAGCAGTAGCGTCCTTCTACAATGAGCAGTTCTTC
CASSEAVASFYNEQFF
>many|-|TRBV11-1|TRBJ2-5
TGTGCCAGCACCCTTTCGGACCATCAAGAGACCCAGTACTTC
CASTLSDHQETQYF
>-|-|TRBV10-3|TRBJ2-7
TGTGCCATCAGTGATGGGGACAACGGGCAGTACTTC
CAISDGDNGQYF
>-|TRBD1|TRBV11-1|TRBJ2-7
TGTGCCAGCAGCTTAAATGCCGGGACAGGGACTTACGAGCAGTACTTC
CASSLNAGTGTYEQYF
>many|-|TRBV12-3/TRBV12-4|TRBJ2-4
TGTGCCAGCAGTTGGTACAGCGAAAACATTCAGTACTTC
CASSWYSENIQYF
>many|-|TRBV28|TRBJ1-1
TGTGCCAGCTCAAATCGGAGGGGCCGCACTGAAGCTTTCTTT
CASSNRRGRTEAFF
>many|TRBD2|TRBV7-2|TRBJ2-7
TGTGCCAGCAGCTCTTGGACTAGCGGGAGTATCAACGAGCAGTACTTC
CASSSWTSGSINEQYF
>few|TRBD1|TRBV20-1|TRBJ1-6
TGCAGTGCTAGATTACCAGGGGGATTCCCTTCACCCCTCCACTTT
CSARLPGGFPSPLHF
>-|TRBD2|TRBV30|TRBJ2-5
TGTGCCTGGAGTCGGGGACCGGGGGGCCAAGAGACCCAGTACTTC
CAWSRGPGGQETQYF
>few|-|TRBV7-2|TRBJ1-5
TGTGCCAGCAGCTTAGATGGCGGCGGGAGCAATCAGCCCCAGCATTTT
CASSLDGGGSNQPQHF
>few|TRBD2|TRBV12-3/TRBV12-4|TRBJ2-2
TGTGCCAGCAGCAAGGGACTAGCGGGAGAAACCGGGGAGCTGTTTTTT
CASSKGLAGETGELFF
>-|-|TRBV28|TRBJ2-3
TGTGCCAGCAGTTTTCAGTATCATGACAGCACAGATACGCAGTATTTT
CASSFQYHDSTDTQYF
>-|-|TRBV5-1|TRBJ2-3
TGCGCCAGCGGCAAGATACGAGGGAGCACAGATACGCAGTATTTT
CASGKIRGSTDTQYF
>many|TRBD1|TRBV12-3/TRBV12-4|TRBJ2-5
TGTGCCAGCAGTTCACGGGACAGCGAAGAGACCCAGTACTTC
CASSSRDSEETQYF
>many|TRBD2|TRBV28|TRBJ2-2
TGTGCCAGCAGAAGTAGCGGGGTCACCGGGGAGCTGTTTTTT
CASRSSGVTGELFF
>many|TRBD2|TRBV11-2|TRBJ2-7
TGTGCCAGCAGCTCATTAGCGGGAGGAAAACCCTACGAGCAGTACTTC
CASSSLAGGKPYEQYF
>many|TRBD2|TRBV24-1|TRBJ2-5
TGTGCCACCGGGACTAGCGGGATGGAGACCCAGTACTTC
CATGTSGMETQYF
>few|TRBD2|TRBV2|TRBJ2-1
TGTGCCAGTACGCGGGACTACCGCTACAATGAGCAGTTCTTC
CASTRDYRYNEQFF
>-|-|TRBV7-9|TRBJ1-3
TGTGCCCACAGCTTGGGCTCTGGAAACACCATATATTTT
CAHSLGSGNTIYF
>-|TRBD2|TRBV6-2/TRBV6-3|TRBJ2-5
TGTGCCAGCAGTTACTCTGACGGTTGGAAATATCAGCGGGAGCGTAAGGAGACCCAGTACTTC
CASSYSDGWKYQRERKETQYF